Below, 28 T cell receptor beta chains from the same sample are listed, as sequenced in a study of identical twins. MiXCR, applied by TCRdb to the 5' RACE reads, yields one record per CDR3 protein. This sample has 400,000 to 550,000 distinct CDR3 sequences, with 24% found just once. The data were also submitted as part of a second study, on T cells expressing NK-cell markers.

Material: CD4+ T cells sorted from blood. The source of these receptors is a woman aged 18-29 years in good health.

This clonotype was found a few times. V and J are TRBV25-1 and TRBJ2-7; D might be TRBD2 (6 bases). This CDR3 region has 13 residues. Germline CDR1 reads MGHDK; CDR2 reads SYGVNS. V lost 7 bases, J lost 6 bases, and 16 bases lay in between. In DNA, the CDR3 is TGTGCCAGCACCAGTAGGAGGGGAAGCGAGCAGTACTTC. Its protein product is CASTSRRGSEQYF.

This clonotype was found a few times. The rearrangement links TRBV29-1 to TRBJ1-2, with D unresolved. Trimming cost V 7 bases and J 8 bases, with 11 bases left between them. CDR1 is SQVTM and CDR2 is ANQGSEA in the germline V gene. The CDR3 has 10 residues. The CDR3: CSGLANGYTF. The CDR3 nucleotides are TGCAGCGGCCTAGCAAACGGCTACACCTTC.

Many counts were recorded for this clonotype. The rearrangement links TRBV3-1 to TRBJ2-7; no clear D gene. The V gene's germline CDR1 is LGHDT and CDR2 YNNKEL (reference sequence). CDR3 length equals 14 residues. The germline V and J ends were trimmed by 2 bases and 3 bases, with 11 bases remaining between them. Here the CDR3 DNA reads TGTGCCAGCAGCCAATACACGGGTGTCTACGAGCAGTACTTC. Its translation: CASSQYTGVYEQYF.

The gene calls are TRBV5-6 and TRBJ1-2; no definite D call. V lost 0 bases and J lost 3, with 9 bases in between. The CDR3 totals 14 residues. Germline loops: CDR1 SGHDT, CDR2 YYEEEE. The CDR3, as DNA: TGTGCCAGCAGCTTGGCTTCAGGCTACTATGGCTACACCTTC. This translates into CASSLASGYYGYTF. Supplemented by reference TRBV5-6 and TRBJ1-2, the full variable domain reads DAGVTQSPTHLIKTRGQQVTLRCSPKSGHDTVSWYQQALGQGPQFIFQYYEEEERQRGNFPDRFSGHQFPNYSSELNVNALLLGDSALYLCASSLASGYYGYTFGSGTRLTVV.

This clonotype has more than one count but fewer than ten. V usage is TRBV9 and J usage is TRBJ2-7, with a weak D call TRBD1 (6 bases). Trimming pared 5 bases from V and 4 bases from J, leaving 19 bases between. CDR1 is SGDLS, CDR2 YYNGEE, per germline. The CDR3 covers 15 residues. CDR3 sequence reads: CASSGTGTTRYEQYF. CDR3 nucleotides: TGTGCCAGCAGTGGTACCGGGACAACACGATACGAGCAGTACTTC.

This CDR3 reads CASSQRGYGYTF. CDR3 bases: TGTGCCAGCAGCCAACGAGGGTATGGCTACACCTTC. The V call is TRBV3-1, the J call TRBJ1-2; no clear D gene. Per germline, CDR1 LGHDT and CDR2 YNNKEL (reference sequence). V lost 2 bases to trimming and J lost 5 bases, with 6 bases between them. The length of the CDR3 is 12 residues.

The chain carries TRBV6-2 or TRBV6-3 and TRBJ2-1; 8 nucleotides line up with TRBD2. Germline V CDR1 and CDR2: MNHEY, SVGEGT. The trim removed 5 bases at V and 9 bases at J, leaving 9 bases unmatched. The length of the CDR3 is 14 residues. The CDR3, as DNA: TGTGCCAGCAGTAAGAGCGGGAGTGCAGGTGAGCAGTTCTTC. It codes for CASSKSGSAGEQFF.

A few counts support this clonotype. The chain uses TRBV12-3 or TRBV12-4 and TRBJ2-6; TRBD2 might be the D (5 bases). Trimming cost V 3 bases and J 6 bases, with 9 bases left between them. The CDR3 is 14 amino acids. The CDR3 sequence: CASSFTREANVLTF. CDR3 nucleotide sequence: TGTGCCAGCAGTTTCACTAGAGAGGCCAACGTCCTGACTTTC.

This clonotype was recorded a few times. The rearrangement uses TRBV29-1 and TRBJ2-5; D remains unclear. Germline V CDR1 and CDR2: SQVTM, ANQGSEA. The CDR3 is 14 residues long. The germline V and J ends were trimmed by 6 bases and 7 bases, with 21 bases remaining between them. Here the CDR3 DNA reads TGCAGCGTCATGAGTGGCAGCGTCTTAGGGACCCAGTACTTC. Its protein product is CSVMSGSVLGTQYF. The full variable domain, its missing parts supplied by reference TRBV29-1 and TRBJ2-5, is SAVISQKPSRDICQRGTSLTIQCQVDSQVTMMFWYRQQPGQSLTLIATANQGSEATYESGFVIDKFPISRPNLTFSTLTVSNMSPEDSSIYLCSVMSGSVLGTQYFGPGTRLLVL.

The chain uses TRBV20-1 and TRBJ1-1; 7 bases are a match to TRBD1. The germline V gene encodes CDR1 DFQATT and CDR2 SNEGSKA (reference sequence). With V trimmed by 1 base and J by 5 bases, 7 bases remained unmatched. This CDR3 is 14 amino acids long. The CDR3 region has the DNA TGCAGTGCTAGAGGAAGGGGGCACTGGACTGAAGCTTTCTTT. Protein product: CSARGRGHWTEAFF.

The chain is built from TRBV7-2 and TRBJ2-3; D gene unclear. This CDR3 has 13 residues. Trimming pared 6 bases from V and 2 bases from J, leaving 9 bases between. The germline CDR1 and CDR2 sequences are SGHTA and FQGNSA. The CDR3 DNA reads as TGTGCCAGCAGTCGGGCCTACACAGATACGCAGTATTTT. This sequence encodes CASSRAYTDTQYF.

The gene calls are TRBV9 and TRBJ1-2, with D unclear. The V end was cut by 0 bases, the J end by 8 bases, with 14 bases between. Germline CDR1 and CDR2: SGDLS and YYNGEE. This CDR3 is built from 14 residues. The DNA for the CDR3 is TGTGCCAGCAGCGTAGAGGTGGCGGGTAGCGGCTACACCTTC. Translated, it gives CASSVEVAGSGYTF. Full variable domain (remainder filled in from reference TRBV9 and TRBJ1-2): DSGVTQTPKHLITATGQRVTLRCSPRSGDLSVYWYQQSLDQGLQFLIQYYNGEERAKGNILERFSAQQFPDLHSELNLSSLELGDSALYFCASSVEVAGSGYTFGSGTRLTVV.

In this sample, this clonotype turned up a few times. The chain has TRBV25-1 and TRBJ1-6; 8 bases are shared with TRBD1. The length of the CDR3 is 15 residues. With 5 bases clipped from V and 10 bases from J, the junction kept 10 bases outside the gene matches. The germline CDR1 and CDR2 sequences are MGHDK and SYGVNS. In DNA, the CDR3 is TGTGCCAGCAGTTCCCGGACAGGGACGGCATCACCCCTCCACTTT. Translation: CASSSRTGTASPLHF. The variable domain in full, completed from reference TRBV25-1 and TRBJ1-6, reads EADIYQTPRYLVIGTGKKITLECSQTMGHDKMYWYQQDPGMELHLIHYSYGVNSTEKGDLSSESTVSRIRTEHFPLTLESARPSHTSQYLCASSSRTGTASPLHFGNGTRLTVT.

This clonotype has more than one count but fewer than ten. The chain employs TRBV4-2 and TRBJ2-5; 16 bases match TRBD2. Germline trimming cut 4 bases from V and 2 bases from J; bases unmatched to any gene: 4. Germline V gives CDR1 LGHNA, CDR2 YNFKEQ. The CDR3 has 17 residues. CDR3 amino acids: CASSPGLAGGDQETQYF. The CDR3 bases are TGTGCCAGCAGCCCGGGACTAGCGGGGGGGGATCAAGAGACCCAGTACTTC.

This clonotype has a handful of counts. The chain couples TRBV3-1 to TRBJ2-7, with 9 bases identical to TRBD1. CDR1 LGHDT and CDR2 YNNKEL come from the germline V gene (reference sequence). The junction had 19 bases not matched to a gene; V was cut back by 8 bases and J by 5 bases. The CDR3 is 17 residues long. The CDR3 DNA sequence: TGTGCCAGCGAACGCTCGACGTTAGGACAGGGGATGGACGAGCAGTACTTC. Translated, it gives CASERSTLGQGMDEQYF.

In its sample, this clonotype was seen a few times. The V and J genes are TRBV10-3 and TRBJ2-6; no definite D call. The CDR3 totals 14 residues. V lost 10 bases, J lost 1 base, and 11 bases lay in between. The germline V gene encodes CDR1 ENHRY and CDR2 SYGVKD. The CDR3 sequence: CATNSQSGANVLTF. CDR3 coding DNA: TGTGCCACCAACTCCCAATCTGGGGCCAACGTCCTGACTTTC.

CDR3 coding DNA: TGTGCCACCAGCAGGGGACAGGGGAACCTCCCCTACGAGCAGTACTTC. Encoded protein: CATSRGQGNLPYEQYF. J is TRBJ2-7 and V is TRBV15; 10 bases align to TRBD1. Germline V gene lookup returns CDR1 LNHNV and CDR2 YYDKDF (reference sequence). V was clipped by 3 bases and J by 2 bases; unmatched bases: 7. The CDR3 extends over 16 amino acids.

The chain recombines TRBV6-5 with TRBJ2-2; D gene uncertain. The CDR3 has 15 amino acids. Germline CDR1 MNHEY, CDR2 SVGAGI. V was trimmed by 4 bases and J by 4 bases, leaving 13 bases between them. The DNA for the CDR3 is TGTGCCAGCAGTTTGTCCGGCGCAGTCACCGGGGAGCTGTTTTTT. Its translation is CASSLSGAVTGELFF.

CDR3 sequence reads: CASSPPGTGGSYEQYF. CDR3 nucleotides: TGTGCCAGCAGTCCCCCCGGGACCGGGGGCTCCTACGAGCAGTACTTC. The V and J genes are TRBV5-5 and TRBJ2-7; possibly TRBD2 for D (6 bases). The CDR3 extends over 16 amino acids. V lost 5 bases to trimming and J lost 0 bases, with 18 bases between them. From germline, CDR1 is SGHKS and CDR2 YYEKEE (reference sequence).

This clonotype showed up just a few times. The chain links TRBV20-1 to TRBJ2-3; D possibly corresponds to TRBD2 (6 bases). The germline gives CDR1 DFQATT, CDR2 SNEGSKA (reference sequence). This CDR3 has 13 amino acids. V lost 3 bases, J lost 6 bases, and 13 bases lay in between. In nucleotides, the CDR3 is TGCAGTGCTAGTACGGGAGCAGGGGATACGCAGTATTTT. Translated: CSASTGAGDTQYF.

The CDR3 sequence is CASSVGTGGGQETQYF. For the CDR3, the DNA is TGTGCCAGCAGCGTAGGGACTGGGGGGGGACAAGAGACCCAGTACTTC. This chain connects TRBV9 to TRBJ2-5, with 7 bases identical to TRBD2. CDR1 is SGDLS, CDR2 YYNGEE, per germline. The CDR3 has 16 amino acids. Trimming at V came to 0 bases and at J to 2 bases, leaving 7 bases not matched to a gene.

The CDR3 here is CASSSNRGWAEAFF. The CDR3 DNA is TGTGCCAGCAGTTCGAACAGGGGTTGGGCTGAAGCTTTCTTT. The V call is TRBV12-3 or TRBV12-4, the J call TRBJ1-1, with 7 bases identical to TRBD1. J lost 6 bases, V lost 4 bases, and 8 bases had no gene match. The CDR3 runs 14 residues.

This chain uses TRBV7-9 with TRBJ1-1; no firm D call. Germline V lookup: CDR1 SEHNR, CDR2 FQNEAQ (reference sequence). This CDR3 has 14 residues. V was pared by 2 bases and J by 0 bases, with 7 bases between. CDR3 sequence (DNA): TGTGCCAGCAGCTTATTGGGGATGAACACTGAAGCTTTCTTT. Protein: CASSLLGMNTEAFF. Using reference TRBV7-9 and TRBJ1-1 for the parts outside the CDR3, the full variable domain is DTGVSQNPRHKITKRGQNVTFRCDPISEHNRLYWYRQTLGQGPEFLTYFQNEAQLEKSRLLSDRFSAERPKGSFSTLEIQRTEQGDSAMYLCASSLLGMNTEAFFGQGTRLTVV.

V is TRBV4-1 and J is TRBJ2-7; 9 nucleotides line up with TRBD2. Germline V gene lookup returns CDR1 MGHRA and CDR2 YSYEKL. CDR3 size: 15 residues. With V trimmed by 7 bases and J by 6 bases, 13 bases remained unmatched. CDR3 DNA sequence: TGCGCCAGCACCTACACCGGGCGGGGGGGCGGCGAGCAGTACTTC. Amino acids: CASTYTGRGGGEQYF.

V is TRBV7-6 and J is TRBJ2-7; D not certain. The germline V gene has CDR1 SGHVS and CDR2 FNYEAQ. V lost 1 base and J 6 bases, leaving 16 bases between the germline ends. The CDR3 consists of 15 residues. CDR3 sequence (DNA): TGTGCCAGCAGCTTAGGCAGGCAGGCAGGTAGCGAGCAGTACTTC. Its protein product is CASSLGRQAGSEQYF.

This rearrangement joins TRBV5-1 to TRBJ2-2; D tentatively fits TRBD1 or TRBD2 (5 bases each). CDR1 and CDR2 from the germline V gene are SGHRS and YFSETQ. This CDR3 has 16 residues. V lost 4 bases, J lost 0 bases, and 13 bases lay in between. The CDR3 DNA reads as TGCGCCAGCAGCGTCTCCGGGACCTCGAACACCGGGGAGCTGTTTTTT. Translating it yields CASSVSGTSNTGELFF.

This clonotype was seen only a few times. CDR3 DNA: TGTGCCAGCAGTCGAGTCCTATACAATGAGCAGTTCTTC. Residues: CASSRVLYNEQFF. This chain connects TRBV12-3 or TRBV12-4 to TRBJ2-1; D not certain. V dropped 5 bases and J dropped 4 bases, with 9 bases sitting between them. This CDR3 has 13 residues.

J is TRBJ2-7 and V is TRBV6-1, with D perhaps being TRBD1 or TRBD2 (5 bases each). V shed 8 bases and J shed 7 bases, with 27 bases lying between them. Germline V gene sequence: CDR1 MNHNS, CDR2 SASEGT. This CDR3 has 16 residues. The CDR3 is CASQRQPGREAIEQYF. The DNA for the CDR3 is TGTGCCAGCCAGCGACAACCGGGACGAGAGGCAATTGAGCAGTACTTC.